These T cell receptor beta chains were read from a single sample in a study of blood T cell repertoires in COVID-19. Clones were sequenced by immunoSEQ multiplex PCR, and TCRdb holds only the in-frame ones, with some missing. Among 200,000 to 250,000 clones listed, 81% were seen once. The source material was PBMCs or T cells enriched from blood (not recorded which). The receptors stem from a woman between 50 and 59 years old with acute COVID-19. CDR3s include the opening cysteine and the closing phenylalanine or tryptophan. The D gene is left open where the match is weak. The size field is filled for only some rows; it gives once, few, many or a size class.

D gene | clone size | J gene | V gene | CDR3 DNA | CDR3 protein
- | - | TRBJ2-7 | TRBV7-2 | TGTGCCAGCAGTCAAAGCGGTGCCAGCTCCTACGAGCAGTACTTC | CASSQSGASSYEQYF
TRBD2 | - | TRBJ2-3 | TRBV4-1 | TGCGCCAGCAGCCAAGTACAGACTAGCAGAGATACGCAGTATTTT | CASSQVQTSRDTQYF
- | few | TRBJ1-3 | TRBV2 | TGTGCCAGCAGTGAAAGACAGAACCCCTCTGGAAACACCATATATTTT | CASSERQNPSGNTIYF
TRBD1 | once | TRBJ1-1 | TRBV4-1 | TGCGCCAGCAGCCAAGAGGAGGGGGCCAACACTGAAGCTTTCTTT | CASSQEEGANTEAFF
TRBD1 | - | TRBJ2-7 | TRBV18 | TGTGCCAGCTCACTTAACAGGGGCTACGAGCAGTACTTC | CASSLNRGYEQYF
TRBD2 | - | TRBJ2-7 | TRBV28 | TGTGCCAGCTCCAGGGAGCTAGCGGTCTACGAGCAGTACTTC | CASSRELAVYEQYF
- | - | TRBJ2-7 | TRBV28 | TGTGCCACCCAGCGCTACGAGCAGTACTTC | CATQRYEQYF
- | - | TRBJ2-3 | TRBV10-2 | TGCGCCAGCAGTGTGTCGGGGGCCATAAATACGCAGTATTTT | CASSVSGAINTQYF
- | - | TRBJ2-5 | TRBV11-1 | TGTGCCAGCAGCTTAGTGGCGGAGGGGCAAGAGACCCAGTACTTC | CASSLVAEGQETQYF
- | - | TRBJ2-7 | TRBV5-6 | TGTGCCAGCAGCGCGGGACTTGGCTCCTACGAGCAGTACTTC | CASSAGLGSYEQYF
TRBD2 | - | TRBJ2-2 | TRBV19 | TGTGCCAGTAGTAGCGGTGGACTAGCGGGGGGTAGCGGGGAGCTGTTTTTT | CASSSGGLAGGSGELFF
- | - | TRBJ2-1 | TRBV7-2 | TGTGCCAGCAGCTTAAGAGGTGGCGGGGCCTACAATGAGCAGTTCTTC | CASSLRGGGAYNEQFF
- | few | TRBJ1-5 | TRBV28 | TGTGCCAGCAGTTTACGACAGAACAATCAGCCCCAGCATTTT | CASSLRQNNQPQHF
TRBD2 | - | TRBJ2-3 | TRBV18 | TGTGCCAGCTCACCTACCCTAACTAGCGGGGTCACAGATACGCAGTATTTT | CASSPTLTSGVTDTQYF
TRBD2 | - | TRBJ2-7 | TRBV29-1 | TGCAGCGCGTCTGGACTAGCGGGGGGGAGCTCCTACGAGCAGTACTTC | CSASGLAGGSSYEQYF
- | - | TRBJ2-7 | TRBV14 | TGTGCCAGCAGCCAGGACACTAACTACGAGCAGTACTTC | CASSQDTNYEQYF
- | - | TRBJ1-2 | TRBV29-1 | TGCAGCGTTGAACGGATCGGACTTAACTATGGCTACACCTTC | CSVERIGLNYGYTF
- | - | TRBJ1-2 | TRBV7-2 | TGTGCCAGCAGCTCAACAGGGAACGGCTACACCTTC | CASSSTGNGYTF
TRBD2 | - | TRBJ2-3 | TRBV6-1 | TGTGCCAGCAGTGCATCGGGACTAGCACTACCAGATACGCAGTATTTT | CASSASGLALPDTQYF
TRBD1 | - | TRBJ1-6 | TRBV19 | TGTGCCAGTAGCCTAAGTGGGACAGGGGCAAATAATTCACCCCTCCACTTT | CASSLSGTGANNSPLHF
- | once | TRBJ1-1 | TRBV30 | TGTGCCTGGAAGTACGGGTTCGGGGGGACTGAAGCTTTCTTT | CAWKYGFGGTEAFF
- | - | TRBJ2-3 | TRBV29-1 | TGCAGCGTTGTCGATCCGCGGGATAGCGGCAACACAGATACGCAGTATTTT | CSVVDPRDSGNTDTQYF
TRBD1 | - | TRBJ2-1 | TRBV7-2 | TGTGCCAGCAGCTTAGGGTCCGGGACAGGGATCAATGAGCAGTTCTTC | CASSLGSGTGINEQFF
TRBD1 | - | TRBJ2-5 | TRBV5-4 | TGTGCCAGCAGCTTGGGACAGGGGGCTGGGGAGACCCAGTACTTC | CASSLGQGAGETQYF
TRBD1 | - | TRBJ2-5 | TRBV11-2 | TGTGCCAGCAGCGCCTTGACAGGGCCACAAGAGACCCAGTACTTC | CASSALTGPQETQYF
TRBD2 | - | TRBJ2-7 | TRBV28 | TGTGCCAGCAGGCGCTCCGGGACTAGCGTCTCCTACGAGCAGTACTTC | CASRRSGTSVSYEQYF
TRBD1 | - | TRBJ2-2 | TRBV19 | TGTGCCAGTAGTACCGGACAGGAGAACACCGGGGAGCTGTTTTTT | CASSTGQENTGELFF
- | - | TRBJ1-1 | TRBV7-8 | TGTGCCAGCAGCTTAGTCAGCACTGAAGCTTTCTTT | CASSLVSTEAFF
- | - | TRBJ1-6 | TRBV7-9 | TGTGCCAGCAGCTTGGCAGCAGGGGTCACCCTCCACTTT | CASSLAAGVTLHF
- | few | TRBJ1-1 | TRBV6-5 | TGTGCCAGCAGTTCTGGGCGCGTCCCCGGCACTGAAGCTTTCTTT | CASSSGRVPGTEAFF
- | - | TRBJ1-1 | TRBV28 | TGTGCCAGCAGTTCAGTTAAAACTGAAGCTTTCTTT | CASSSVKTEAFF
TRBD2 | - | TRBJ2-2 | TRBV9 | TGTGCCAGCAGCGGTTCGACTAGCGGGGGCACATCGAACACCGGGGAGCTGTTTTTT | CASSGSTSGGTSNTGELFF
- | - | TRBJ1-4 | TRBV18 | TGTGCCAGCTCACCGAGAAGGGAAGGGGGTGAAAAACTGTTTTTT | CASSPRREGGEKLFF
TRBD1 | - | TRBJ2-6 | TRBV7-9 | TGTGCCAGCAACTTCAGGGGGTCCCAGGCTGGGGCCAACGTCCTGACTTTC | CASNFRGSQAGANVLTF